The rows below give T cell receptor beta chains drawn from one sample of a study of T cell responses to AZD1222 COVID-19 vaccine. Profiled with immunoSEQ multiplex PCR; TCRdb holds only in-frame clones, not every one. The sample holds some 160,000 clones, approximately 91% seen once. The sample in question was peripheral blood, obtained 28 days after the second AZD1222 dose. The source of these receptors is an adult who received the AZD1222 COVID-19 vaccine. Both conserved end residues are part of each CDR3. D genes are given only for firm matches. Clone size appears in some rows only: once, few, many, or a class for an expanded clone.

V gene,D gene,clone size,J gene,CDR3 DNA,CDR3 protein
TRBV6-5,TRBD1,NA,TRBJ2-3,TGTGCCAGCACCTCCCTCGCGACAGGGCCTGATACGCAGTATTTT,CASTSLATGPDTQYF
TRBV7-9,NA,NA,TRBJ1-2,TGTGCCAGCAGCTCCGAGGGCGGCGGCGGCTACACCTTC,CASSSEGGGGYTF
TRBV28,NA,NA,TRBJ1-2,TGTGCCAGCACCCAACCAGGAAATGGCTACACCTTC,CASTQPGNGYTF
TRBV5-6,NA,NA,TRBJ2-3,TGTGCCAGCAGCACAGGGACAAATACGCAGTATTTT,CASSTGTNTQYF
TRBV19,NA,NA,TRBJ1-2,TGTGCCACCCTTGGGGCCGGAGGGCAGGGCTACACCTTC,CATLGAGGQGYTF
TRBV6-5,TRBD1,NA,TRBJ2-1,TGTGCCAGCAGTCAGGACAGGGGTGGTTACAATGAGCAGTTCTTC,CASSQDRGGYNEQFF
TRBV3-1/TRBV3-2,NA,NA,TRBJ1-1,TGTGCCAGCAGCCAGACACCAAACACTGAAGCTTTCTTT,CASSQTPNTEAFF
TRBV4-2,NA,once,TRBJ2-6,TGTGCCAGCAGCCAAGAGGCGGCAGGGACTGGGGCCAACGTCCTGACTTTC,CASSQEAAGTGANVLTF
TRBV5-1,NA,NA,TRBJ1-6,TGCGCCAGCACCCAACAGGGCGGGAATTCACCCCTCCACTTT,CASTQQGGNSPLHF
TRBV11-1,NA,NA,TRBJ1-1,TGTGCCAGCAGCTTTGGACGGGACACTGAAGCTTTCTTT,CASSFGRDTEAFF
TRBV7-2,NA,NA,TRBJ1-6,TGTGCCAGCGGCCACAGGGAGAGGAATTCACCCCTCCACTTT,CASGHRERNSPLHF
TRBV15,NA,once,TRBJ2-2,TGTGCCACCAGCCCCAGACTCGACAGAAACTGGTTCGCGAACACCGGGGAGCTGTTTTTT,CATSPRLDRNWFANTGELFF
TRBV7-9,NA,NA,TRBJ1-4,TGTGCCAGCACACTAGGCCGGGCGAGGGGTAATGAAAAACTGTTTTTT,CASTLGRARGNEKLFF
TRBV5-1,NA,NA,TRBJ2-1,TGCGCCAGCAGATATGGACAGAGCTCCTACAATGAGCAGTTCTTC,CASRYGQSSYNEQFF
TRBV7-3,TRBD2,NA,TRBJ2-3,TGTGCCAGCAGCTTATCGGCTTCGGCTAGCGGCTCCACAGATACGCAGTATTTT,CASSLSASASGSTDTQYF
TRBV7-8,NA,NA,TRBJ2-7,TGTGCCAGCAGCTTAGAAACAGGGCACTACGAGCAGTACTTC,CASSLETGHYEQYF
TRBV5-1,TRBD1,NA,TRBJ2-5,TGCGCCAGCAGCCGTATAATGACAGGGGTAAAAGAGACCCAGTACTTC,CASSRIMTGVKETQYF
TRBV13,TRBD1,NA,TRBJ1-4,TGTGCCAGCAGTGTAGGGGGCACCGAAAAACTGTTTTTT,CASSVGGTEKLFF
TRBV5-1,TRBD1,once,TRBJ2-7,TGCGCCAGCAGCTTGGGGGACAGGGTAGATGTCGCCGAGCAGTACTTC,CASSLGDRVDVAEQYF
TRBV5-1,TRBD2,NA,TRBJ2-2,TGCGCCTCCTCAATCATAGCGGGAGGAACCGGGGAGCTGTTTTTT,CASSIIAGGTGELFF
TRBV6-5,NA,NA,TRBJ2-5,TGTGCCAGCATCCGCCCGAGGGGGACCCAGTACTTC,CASIRPRGTQYF
TRBV6-6,NA,NA,TRBJ1-1,TGTGCCAGCAGCCCCGGGCCCAAAGCTTTCTTT,CASSPGPKAFF
TRBV7-8,NA,NA,TRBJ1-5,TGTGCCAGCAGCTTAGTGGGGGGCGCGAGTCAGCCCCAGCATTTT,CASSLVGGASQPQHF
TRBV6-1,NA,NA,TRBJ1-1,TGTGCCAGCAGTGGGGCGGGGGCCCTTATGAACACTGAAGCTTTCTTT,CASSGAGALMNTEAFF
TRBV5-4,NA,NA,TRBJ1-3,TGTGCCAGCAGCCCACTTAGCTCTGGAAACACCATATATTTT,CASSPLSSGNTIYF
TRBV9,NA,NA,TRBJ2-2,TGTGCCAGCAGCGGAGGGGGGGAGCTGTTTTTT,CASSGGGELFF
TRBV12-3/TRBV12-4,NA,NA,TRBJ1-1,TGTGCCAGCAGTGCCACCCATACCGCTTTCTTT,CASSATHTAFF
TRBV25-1,NA,NA,TRBJ2-3,TGTGCCAGCAGTGAGGAGCGGTATTACCCCAGGGGCACAGATACGCAGTATTTT,CASSEERYYPRGTDTQYF
TRBV19,NA,NA,TRBJ1-5,TGTGCCAGTAGTATAAACCCCCCTGCCCCCCCCCAGCATTTT,CASSINPPAPPQHF
TRBV14,NA,NA,TRBJ2-7,TGTGCCAGCAGCACGGGGGCTCGCAGTTACTTC,CASSTGARSYF
TRBV19,NA,NA,TRBJ1-1,TGTGCCAGTGATCCCTCGTCTGGGGGATGGAACACTGAAGCTTTCTTT,CASDPSSGGWNTEAFF
TRBV4-1,TRBD2,NA,TRBJ2-1,TGCGCCAGCAGCTTCCTAGCGGGGTCTCTCAATGAGCAGTTCTTC,CASSFLAGSLNEQFF
TRBV18,TRBD1,NA,TRBJ2-6,TGTGCCAGCTCACCAGGGGACAGGCCCTTTTCTGGGGCCAACGTCCTGACTTTC,CASSPGDRPFSGANVLTF
TRBV7-9,NA,NA,TRBJ1-2,TGTGCCAGCAGTCCTGACAGCTCCCTCTATGGCTACACCTTC,CASSPDSSLYGYTF
TRBV6-5,NA,NA,TRBJ1-1,TGTGCCAGCAGTCGAACACCTGCGGCCGAAGCTTTCTTT,CASSRTPAAEAFF
TRBV18,TRBD1,NA,TRBJ1-2,TGTGCCAGCGCATCGTCGACAGGGGCCTCCTATGGCTACACCTTC,CASASSTGASYGYTF
TRBV6-1,NA,NA,TRBJ1-1,TGTGCCAGCAGTGAGGTCCCTGGGACTGAAGCTTTCTTT,CASSEVPGTEAFF
TRBV6-5,TRBD1,NA,TRBJ1-1,TGTGCCAGCAGTTATCCCACGGGGACAGCGAACACTGAAGCTTTCTTT,CASSYPTGTANTEAFF
TRBV6-5,NA,NA,TRBJ2-2,TGTGCCAGCACTGGAGACTCTGGGGAGCTGTTTTTT,CASTGDSGELFF
TRBV12-5,NA,few,TRBJ2-7,TGTGCTAGTGGTCCCCCTCCGGACAAGCCCGCCTACGAGCAGTACTTC,CASGPPPDKPAYEQYF
TRBV27,NA,NA,TRBJ2-7,TGTGCCAGCAGACTAGCGGACAGGCCGACCTACGAGCAGTACTTC,CASRLADRPTYEQYF
TRBV9,TRBD2,NA,TRBJ2-1,TGTGCCAGCAGCGTTCAGGGCGGGAGGGATAATGAGCAGTTCTTC,CASSVQGGRDNEQFF
TRBV7-9,NA,few,TRBJ2-7,TGTGCCAGCAGCTCTCCCGGGACTCCCTACGAGCAGTACTTC,CASSSPGTPYEQYF
TRBV2,NA,NA,TRBJ1-2,TGTGCCAGCAACCCCCCGGCGGGGTATGGCTACACCTTC,CASNPPAGYGYTF
TRBV9,NA,NA,TRBJ2-1,TGTGCCAGCAGCGTAGAGGAAAGCTCCTACAATGAGCAGTTCTTC,CASSVEESSYNEQFF
TRBV10-3,NA,once,TRBJ2-5,TGTGCCATCTCCTCGGCTAGGGGGGGCCTGTACTCTGAAGAGACCCAGTACTTC,CAISSARGGLYSEETQYF
TRBV19,NA,NA,TRBJ2-1,TGTGCCAGTAGTTCTCAACAGGGAGCAGGGGAGCAGTTCTTC,CASSSQQGAGEQFF
TRBV6-6,NA,NA,TRBJ1-1,TGTGCCAGCAGTTACTCGTTGAACACTGAAGCTTTCTTT,CASSYSLNTEAFF
TRBV7-9,NA,NA,TRBJ2-5,TGTGCCAGCAGCTTAGAGGAGGGGGCGACAGGGTACCAAGAGACCCAGTACTTC,CASSLEEGATGYQETQYF
TRBV18,NA,NA,TRBJ1-3,TGTGCCAGCTCACCACGAGTGACAGTCAAACCTGGAAACACCATATATTTT,CASSPRVTVKPGNTIYF
TRBV15,TRBD2,NA,TRBJ2-3,TGTGCCACCAGCAGGGGAGGGGCGGGAGCCACAGATACGCAGTATTTT,CATSRGGAGATDTQYF
TRBV6-6,NA,few,TRBJ1-5,TGTGCCGTCACTAGGGGGGACAATCAGCCCCAGCATTTT,CAVTRGDNQPQHF